This paragraph reports one T cell receptor beta chain. Its antigen is not known. 5'RACE primed at constant segments yielded TCR alpha and TCR beta cDNA libraries bearing sample barcodes and UMIs. TCRdb itself ran the 5' RACE reads through MiXCR, one entry per CDR3 protein. Of just over 350,000 distinct CDR3 sequences in the sample, 13% to 15% were seen once. This entry comes from a study of T-cell memory formation after mild COVID-19. Turning to the study itself: Largely donor-specific sequence clusters came from a couple of donors. Findings and limits, study-wide: Pre-infection memory showed some responding clones, and this suggested that cross-reactive memory joined.

The sample comprised PBMCs or a T cell subset sorted from them (not recorded which). This clonotype was sampled from a young man who had mild COVID-19 (a few samples of this study predate the infection). Cell type and time point are not known.

For the CDR3, the DNA is TGTGCCAGCAGCCAGACAGGGATCCAGCCCCAGCATTTT. It codes for CASSQTGIQPQHF. The chain joins TRBV7-2 to TRBJ1-5; 7 bases are a match to TRBD1. After removal of 5 bases from V and 7 bases from J, the junction contained 5 bases not matched to a gene. The CDR3 contains 13 residues. CDR1 and CDR2 from the germline V gene are SGHTA and FQGNSA.